This T cell receptor beta chain comes out of a study of cytomegalovirus exposure and HLA in healthy donors. In regard to this clone: Its antigen remains unidentified.

A multiplex PCR was run with 60 Vbeta primers and 13 Jbeta primers. Some clones are missing from TCRdb's copy, which holds only in-frame ones; the method was immunoSEQ multiplex PCR. In the table there are 130,000 to 150,000 clones, about 79% of which are singletons. Germline V gives CDR1 SGHTA, CDR2 FQGNSA. This CDR3 has 15 residues. V lost 8 bases, J lost 3 bases, and 7 bases stayed unmatched. Study-wide points: There were several of the most significant clusters that appeared linked to common viral pathogens in a later analysis.

The sequencing input was PBMCs. J is TRBJ1-5 and V is TRBV7-2; 10 bases are shared with TRBD1. The sequence came from a male donor in good health and CMV-seronegative. CDR3 DNA sequence: TGTGCCAGCTCGGACAGGGGGATCTTCAATCAGCCCCAGCATTTT. Amino acids: CASSDRGIFNQPQHF.